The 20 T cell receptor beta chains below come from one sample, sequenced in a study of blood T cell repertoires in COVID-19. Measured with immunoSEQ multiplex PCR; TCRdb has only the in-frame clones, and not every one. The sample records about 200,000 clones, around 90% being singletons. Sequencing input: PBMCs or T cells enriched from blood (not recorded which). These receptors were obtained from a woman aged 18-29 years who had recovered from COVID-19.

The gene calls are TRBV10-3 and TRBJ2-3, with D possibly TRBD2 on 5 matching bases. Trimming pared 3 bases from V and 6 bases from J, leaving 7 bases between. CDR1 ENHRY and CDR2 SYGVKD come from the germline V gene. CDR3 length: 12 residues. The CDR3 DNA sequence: TGTGCCATCAGTGATTCGGGGGATACGCAGTATTTT. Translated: CAISDSGDTQYF.

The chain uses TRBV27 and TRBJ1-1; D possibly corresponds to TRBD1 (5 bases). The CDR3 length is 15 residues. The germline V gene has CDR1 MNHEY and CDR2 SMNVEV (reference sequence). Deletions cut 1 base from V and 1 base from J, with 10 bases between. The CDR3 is CASSLWGGTNTEAFF. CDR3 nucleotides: TGTGCCAGCAGTTTATGGGGGGGTACGAACACTGAAGCTTTCTTT.

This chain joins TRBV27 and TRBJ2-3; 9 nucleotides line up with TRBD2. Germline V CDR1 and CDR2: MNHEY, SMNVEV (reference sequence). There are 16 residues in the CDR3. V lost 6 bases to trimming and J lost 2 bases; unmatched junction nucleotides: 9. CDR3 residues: CASSPISGGFTDTQYF. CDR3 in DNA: TGTGCCAGCAGCCCTATAAGCGGGGGGTTCACAGATACGCAGTATTTT.

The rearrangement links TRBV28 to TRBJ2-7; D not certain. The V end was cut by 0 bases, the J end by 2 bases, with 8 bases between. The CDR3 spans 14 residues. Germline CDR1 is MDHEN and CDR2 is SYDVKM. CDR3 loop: CASSLWAGAYEQYF. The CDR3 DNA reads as TGTGCCAGCAGTTTATGGGCAGGCGCCTACGAGCAGTACTTC.

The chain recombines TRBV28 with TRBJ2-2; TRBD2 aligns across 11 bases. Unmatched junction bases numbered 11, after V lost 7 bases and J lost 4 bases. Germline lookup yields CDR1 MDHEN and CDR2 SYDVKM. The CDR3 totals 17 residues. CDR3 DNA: TGTGCCAGCACCATTAGCGGGGGGGCGATTGGCACCGGGGAGCTGTTTTTT. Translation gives CASTISGGAIGTGELFF. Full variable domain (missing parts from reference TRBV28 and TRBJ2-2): DVKVTQSSRYLVKRTGEKVFLECVQDMDHENMFWYRQDPGLGLRLIYFSYDVKMKEKGDIPEGYSVSREKKERFSLILESASTNQTSMYLCASTISGGAIGTGELFFGEGSRLTVL.

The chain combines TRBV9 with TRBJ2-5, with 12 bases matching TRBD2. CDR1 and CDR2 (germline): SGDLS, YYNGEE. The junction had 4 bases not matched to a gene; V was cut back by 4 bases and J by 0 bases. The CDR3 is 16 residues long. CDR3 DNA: TGTGCCAGCAGCCTAAGGACTAGCGGGGACCAAGAGACCCAGTACTTC. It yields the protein CASSLRTSGDQETQYF.

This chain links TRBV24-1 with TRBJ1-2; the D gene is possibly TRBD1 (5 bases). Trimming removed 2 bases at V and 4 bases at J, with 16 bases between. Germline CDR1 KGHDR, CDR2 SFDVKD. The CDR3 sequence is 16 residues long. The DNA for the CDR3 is TGTGCCACCAGTGATTCGGTTCCAGGGAGGGGCTATGGCTACACCTTC. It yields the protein CATSDSVPGRGYGYTF.

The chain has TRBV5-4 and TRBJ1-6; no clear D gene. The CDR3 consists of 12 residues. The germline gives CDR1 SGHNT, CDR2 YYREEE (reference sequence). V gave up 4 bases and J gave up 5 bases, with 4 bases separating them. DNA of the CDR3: TGTGCCAGCAGCGTAGATAATTCACCCCTCCACTTT. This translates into CASSVDNSPLHF. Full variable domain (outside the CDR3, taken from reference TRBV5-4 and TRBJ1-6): ETGVTQSPTHLIKTRGQQVTLRCSSQSGHNTVSWYQQALGQGPQFIFQYYREEENGRGNFPPRFSGLQFPNYSSELNVNALELDDSALYLCASSVDNSPLHFGNGTRLTVT.

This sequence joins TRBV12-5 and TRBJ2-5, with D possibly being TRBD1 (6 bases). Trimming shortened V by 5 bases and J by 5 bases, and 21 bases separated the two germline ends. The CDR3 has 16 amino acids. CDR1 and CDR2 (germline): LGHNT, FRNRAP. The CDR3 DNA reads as TGTGCTAGTGGTCAAGGCCAGGGGCTATTGGGGGAGACCCAGTACTTC. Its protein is CASGQGQGLLGETQYF.

The CDR3 DNA sequence: TGTGCCAGCAGCCCCGGGACAGGGGGTAACGAGCAGTACTTC. This encodes CASSPGTGGNEQYF. This chain links TRBV11-2 with TRBJ2-7, with 11 positions matching TRBD1. CDR1 is SGHAT and CDR2 is FQNNGV in the germline V gene. The CDR3 sequence is 14 residues long. V shed 5 bases and J 5 bases; nucleotides not matched to a gene: 5.

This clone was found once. CDR3 DNA: TGTGCCAGCAGACGACGGCAGGGCACCTCCTACGAGCAGTACTTC. As protein: CASRRRQGTSYEQYF. The chain is built from TRBV2 and TRBJ2-7, with D tentatively TRBD1 (5 bases). The V gene lost 6 bases and the J gene lost 0 bases, with 15 bases spanning the gap. Germline V CDR1 and CDR2: SNHLY, FYNNEI. The CDR3 spans 15 residues.

CDR3 region: CASSLAGTAGNTIYF. CDR3 nucleotides: TGTGCCAGCAGCTTAGCCGGGACTGCTGGAAACACCATATATTTT. The genes are TRBV7-9 and TRBJ1-3; weak D call: TRBD1 (5 bases). The CDR3 loop spans 15 amino acids. V was cut by 0 bases and J by 2 bases, with 8 bases left in between. Germline V CDR1 and CDR2: SEHNR, FQNEAQ (reference sequence).

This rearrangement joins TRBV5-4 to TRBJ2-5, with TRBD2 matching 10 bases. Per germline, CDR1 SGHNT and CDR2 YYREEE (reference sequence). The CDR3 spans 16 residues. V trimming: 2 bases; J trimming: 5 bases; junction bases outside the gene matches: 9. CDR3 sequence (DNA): TGTGCCAGCAGCTTCAAGGGGCTAGCGGGGGATGAGACCCAGTACTTC. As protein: CASSFKGLAGDETQYF.

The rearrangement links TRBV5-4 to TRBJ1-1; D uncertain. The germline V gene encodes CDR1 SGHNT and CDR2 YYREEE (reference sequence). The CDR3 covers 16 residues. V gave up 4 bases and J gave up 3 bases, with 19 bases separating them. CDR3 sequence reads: CASSHGAKKPDTEAFF. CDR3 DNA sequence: TGTGCCAGCAGCCACGGAGCGAAAAAACCAGACACTGAAGCTTTCTTT.

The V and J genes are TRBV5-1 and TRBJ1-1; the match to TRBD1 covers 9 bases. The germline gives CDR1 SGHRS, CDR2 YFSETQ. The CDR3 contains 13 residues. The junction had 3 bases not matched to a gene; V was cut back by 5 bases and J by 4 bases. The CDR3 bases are TGCGCCAGCAGGGGGACAGGGACCACTGAAGCTTTCTTT. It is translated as CASRGTGTTEAFF.

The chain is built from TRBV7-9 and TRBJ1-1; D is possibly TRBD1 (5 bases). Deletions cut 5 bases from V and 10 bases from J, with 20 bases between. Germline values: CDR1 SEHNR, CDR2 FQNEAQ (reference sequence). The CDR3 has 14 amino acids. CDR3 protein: CASSLQGPVGRAFF. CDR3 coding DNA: TGTGCCAGCAGCCTTCAGGGCCCTGTGGGTAGAGCTTTCTTT.

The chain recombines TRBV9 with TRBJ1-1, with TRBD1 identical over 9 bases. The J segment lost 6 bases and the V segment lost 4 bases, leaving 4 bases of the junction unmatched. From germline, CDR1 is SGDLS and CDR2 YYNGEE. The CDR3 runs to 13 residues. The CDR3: CASSTRQGAEAFF. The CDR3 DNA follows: TGTGCCAGCAGCACCCGACAGGGGGCTGAAGCTTTCTTT.

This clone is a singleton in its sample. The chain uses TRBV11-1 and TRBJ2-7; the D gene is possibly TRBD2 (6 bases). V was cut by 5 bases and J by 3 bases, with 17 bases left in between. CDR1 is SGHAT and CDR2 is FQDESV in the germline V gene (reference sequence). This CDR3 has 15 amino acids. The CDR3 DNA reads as TGTGCCAGCAGCCACGGGACTCCCGTTCGCTACGAGCAGTACTTC. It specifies CASSHGTPVRYEQYF.

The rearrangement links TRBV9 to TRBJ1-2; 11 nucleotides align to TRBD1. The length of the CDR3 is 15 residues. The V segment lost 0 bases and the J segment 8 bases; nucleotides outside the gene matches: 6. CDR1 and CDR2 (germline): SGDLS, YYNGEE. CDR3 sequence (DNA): TGTGCCAGCAGCGTAGAGGGACAGGGGGTGCGCGGCTACACCTTC. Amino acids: CASSVEGQGVRGYTF. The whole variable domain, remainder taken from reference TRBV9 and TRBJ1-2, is DSGVTQTPKHLITATGQRVTLRCSPRSGDLSVYWYQQSLDQGLQFLIQYYNGEERAKGNILERFSAQQFPDLHSELNLSSLELGDSALYFCASSVEGQGVRGYTFGSGTRLTVV.

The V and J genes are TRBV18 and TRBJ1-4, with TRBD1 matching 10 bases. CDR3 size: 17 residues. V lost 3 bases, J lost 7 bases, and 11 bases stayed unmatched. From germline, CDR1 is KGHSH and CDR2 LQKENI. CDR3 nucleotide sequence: TGTGCCAGCTCACCCATTACGGGACAGGGGAACGTTGAAAAACTGTTTTTT. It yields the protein CASSPITGQGNVEKLFF.